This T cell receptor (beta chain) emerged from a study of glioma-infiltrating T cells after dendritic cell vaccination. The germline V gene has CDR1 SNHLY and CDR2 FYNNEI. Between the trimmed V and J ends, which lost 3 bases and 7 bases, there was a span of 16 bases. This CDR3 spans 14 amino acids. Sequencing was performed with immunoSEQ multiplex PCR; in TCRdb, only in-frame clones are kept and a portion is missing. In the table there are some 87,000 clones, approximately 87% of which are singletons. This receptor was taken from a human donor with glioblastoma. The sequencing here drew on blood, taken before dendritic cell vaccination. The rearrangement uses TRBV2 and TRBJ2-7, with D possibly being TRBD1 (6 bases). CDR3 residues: CASSEKDRSEEQYF. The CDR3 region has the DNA TGTGCCAGCAGTGAGAAAGACAGGTCCGAAGAGCAGTACTTC.